This T cell receptor beta chain derives from a study of molecular identifiers for immune sequencing clone quantification. Study-wide points: Over 97% of effector molecules, yet under 1% of naive-cell molecules, were held by clones above 20 RNA copies.

TCRdb reprocessed the PCR reads with MiXCR, giving one entry per CDR3 protein. The table has under 600,000 distinct CDR3 sequences, around 23% seen once. The CDR3 spans 14 residues. Germline CDR1 is SEHNR and CDR2 is FQNEAQ (reference sequence). Trimming pared 1 base from V and 3 bases from J, leaving 10 bases between. In this sample, this clonotype turned up a few times. Antigen: not known. Sorting isolated naive CD8 T cells as CD8+CD4-CCR7+CD45RA+ events. The sample consisted of naive CD8+ T cells from blood, with Jurkat cell RNA spiked in. Subset: FACS-sorted CD8+CD4-CCR7+CD45RA+ naive T cells. The origin of this receptor is a human donor in good health. Some libraries in this study had Jurkat cell RNA spiked in. The V and J genes are TRBV7-9 and TRBJ2-7, with unresolved D. The CDR3, as DNA: TGTGCCAGCAGCTTAGATTACAGAAACTACGAGCAGTACTTC. Translated, it gives CASSLDYRNYEQYF.